The present T cell receptor beta chain was sequenced within a study of CD8 T cells in ankylosing spondylitis. Libraries of TCR beta came from quantitative 5'-RACE with molecular barcodes. TCRdb reprocessed the 5' RACE reads via MiXCR and lists one record per CDR3 protein. The table lists fewer than 650,000 distinct CDR3 sequences, about 12% of them singletons. Study observations and caveats: The study identified a TCR beta motif of fewer than 10 highly homologous variants that appeared characteristic of ankylosing spondylitis blood. Disease-linked clones reportedly concentrated significantly in matched ankylosing spondylitis synovial fluid.

V shed 10 bases, J shed 7 bases, and the junction held 13 bases outside the gene matches. The CDR3 contains 14 residues. This clonotype has just a few counts. What it binds is unknown. V and J are TRBV12-3 or TRBV12-4 and TRBJ1-1; 9 positions match TRBD1. The TCR was taken from a male donor with ankylosing spondylitis. Material for sequencing was blood, either unsorted or a sorted T cell fraction (not recorded which). The CDR3 DNA reads as TGTGCCACCAAACTCACAGGGGGCTACGATGAAGCTTTCTTT. It specifies CATKLTGGYDEAFF.